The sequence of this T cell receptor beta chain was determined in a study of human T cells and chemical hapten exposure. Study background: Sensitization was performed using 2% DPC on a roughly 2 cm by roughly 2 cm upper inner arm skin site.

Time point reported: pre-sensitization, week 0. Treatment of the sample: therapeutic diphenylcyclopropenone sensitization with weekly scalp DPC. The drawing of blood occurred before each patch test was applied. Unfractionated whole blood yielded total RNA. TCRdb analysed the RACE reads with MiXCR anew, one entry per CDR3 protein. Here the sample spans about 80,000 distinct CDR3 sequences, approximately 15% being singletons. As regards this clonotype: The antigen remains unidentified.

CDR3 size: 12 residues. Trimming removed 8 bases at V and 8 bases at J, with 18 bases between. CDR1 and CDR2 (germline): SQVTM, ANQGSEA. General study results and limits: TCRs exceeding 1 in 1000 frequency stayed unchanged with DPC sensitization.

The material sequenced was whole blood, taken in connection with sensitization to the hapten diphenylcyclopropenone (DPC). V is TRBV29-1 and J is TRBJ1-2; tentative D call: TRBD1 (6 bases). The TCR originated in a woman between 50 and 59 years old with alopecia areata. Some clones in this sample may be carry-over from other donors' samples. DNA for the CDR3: TGCAGCATCCATGAACTCGACAGGGGCTACACCTTC. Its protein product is CSIHELDRGYTF.